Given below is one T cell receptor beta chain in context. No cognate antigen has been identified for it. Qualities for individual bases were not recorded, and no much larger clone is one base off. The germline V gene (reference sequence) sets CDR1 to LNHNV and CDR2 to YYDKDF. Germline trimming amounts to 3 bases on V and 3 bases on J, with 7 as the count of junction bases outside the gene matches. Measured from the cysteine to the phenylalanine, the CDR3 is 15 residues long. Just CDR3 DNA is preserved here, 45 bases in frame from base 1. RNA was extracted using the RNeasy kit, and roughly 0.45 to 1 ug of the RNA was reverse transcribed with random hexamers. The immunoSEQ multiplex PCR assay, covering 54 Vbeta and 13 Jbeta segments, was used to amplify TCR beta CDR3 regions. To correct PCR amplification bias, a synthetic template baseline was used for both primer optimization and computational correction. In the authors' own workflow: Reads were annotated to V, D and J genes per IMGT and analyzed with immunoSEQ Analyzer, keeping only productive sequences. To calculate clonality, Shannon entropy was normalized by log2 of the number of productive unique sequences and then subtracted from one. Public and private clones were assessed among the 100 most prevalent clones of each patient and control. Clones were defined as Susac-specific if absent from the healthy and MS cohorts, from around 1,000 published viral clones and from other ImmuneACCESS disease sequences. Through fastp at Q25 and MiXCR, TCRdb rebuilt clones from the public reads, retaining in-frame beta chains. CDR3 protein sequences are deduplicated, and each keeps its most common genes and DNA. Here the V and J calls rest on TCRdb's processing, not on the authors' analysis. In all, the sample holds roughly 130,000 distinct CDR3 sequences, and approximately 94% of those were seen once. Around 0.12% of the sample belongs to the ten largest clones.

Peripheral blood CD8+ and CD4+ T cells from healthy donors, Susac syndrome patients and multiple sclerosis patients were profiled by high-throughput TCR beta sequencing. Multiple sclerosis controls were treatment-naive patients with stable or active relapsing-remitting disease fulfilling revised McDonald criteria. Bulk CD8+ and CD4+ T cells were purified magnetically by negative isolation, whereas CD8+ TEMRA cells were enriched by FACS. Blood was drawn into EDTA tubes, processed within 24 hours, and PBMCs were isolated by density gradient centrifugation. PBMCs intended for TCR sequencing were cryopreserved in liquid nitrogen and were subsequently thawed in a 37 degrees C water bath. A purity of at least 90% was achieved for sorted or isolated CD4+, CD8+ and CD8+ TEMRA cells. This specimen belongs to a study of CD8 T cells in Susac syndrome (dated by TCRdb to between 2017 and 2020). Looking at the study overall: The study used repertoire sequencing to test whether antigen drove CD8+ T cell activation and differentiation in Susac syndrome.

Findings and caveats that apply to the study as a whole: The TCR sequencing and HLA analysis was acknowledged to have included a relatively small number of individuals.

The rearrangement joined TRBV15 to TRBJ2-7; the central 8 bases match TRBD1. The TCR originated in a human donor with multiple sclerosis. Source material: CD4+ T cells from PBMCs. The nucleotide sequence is TGTGCCACCAGCAGTCAGGGGGCTAAAGGCTACGAGCAGTACTTC. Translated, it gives CATSSQGAKGYEQYF. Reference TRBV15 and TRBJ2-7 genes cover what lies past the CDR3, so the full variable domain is DAMVIQNPRYQVTQFGKPVTLSCSQTLNHNVMYWYQQKSSQAPKLLFHYYDKDFNNEADTPDNFQSRRPNTSFCFLDIRSPGLGDTAMYLCATSSQGAKGYEQYFGPGTRLTVT.